The rows below give T cell receptor beta chains drawn from one sample of a study of PD-1 blockade in classical Hodgkin lymphoma. Produced via immunoSEQ multiplex PCR; TCRdb's table is partial and in-frame only. The repertoire includes approximately 9,900 clones, over 65% of them detected once, and more than 8.5% sits in the top ten. This specimen was CD8+ T cells from blood, taken before the fourth cycle of nivolumab. These receptors originate from a human donor with classical Hodgkin lymphoma. The CDR3 runs from the conserved cysteine through the conserved F or W. The order of the fields is V gene, clone size, J gene, D gene, CDR3 protein, CDR3 DNA. The D gene is left open where the match is weak. Rows give clone size only sometimes, using once, few, many, or a class for an expanded clone.

TRBV2	NA	TRBJ2-3	NA	CASSEAEGLLDTQYF	TGTGCCAGCAGTGAAGCGGAGGGACTTCTAGATACGCAGTATTTT
TRBV7-2	NA	TRBJ2-2	TRBD2	CASSHYELAAVTGELFF	TGTGCCAGCAGCCACTACGAACTAGCGGCTGTCACCGGGGAGCTGTTTTTT
TRBV5-6	NA	TRBJ1-2	NA	CASSSGRRGNYGYTF	TGTGCCAGCAGCTCGGGACGCCGCGGTAACTATGGCTACACCTTC
TRBV1	once	TRBJ2-1	NA	CTSSQVATSGSRDPYNEQFF	TGCACCAGCAGCCAAGTTGCGACTAGCGGGAGCCGAGACCCCTACAATGAGCAGTTCTTC
TRBV4-3	NA	TRBJ1-2	TRBD1	CASSPGTASRNYGYTF	TGCGCCAGCAGCCCCGGGACAGCTTCCCGTAACTATGGCTACACCTTC
TRBV19	NA	TRBJ1-5	NA	CASKESNQPQHF	TGTGCCAGTAAGGAGTCCAATCAGCCCCAGCATTTT
TRBV19	NA	TRBJ1-1	TRBD1	CASSIVGLTDRGDTEAFF	TGTGCCAGTAGTATTGTTGGACTAACGGACAGGGGTGACACTGAAGCTTTCTTT
TRBV27	NA	TRBJ2-1	NA	CASTELGGAWEQFF	TGTGCCAGCACTGAACTAGGGGGAGCTTGGGAGCAGTTCTTC
TRBV7-9	NA	TRBJ2-7	NA	CASSQGVRVYEQYF	TGTGCCAGCAGCCAAGGGGTACGGGTCTACGAGCAGTACTTC
TRBV27	NA	TRBJ2-3	NA	CASSLEGDTQYF	TGTGCCAGCAGTCTAGAGGGAGATACGCAGTATTTT
TRBV5-5	few	TRBJ2-7	NA	CASSLEGAHSYEQYF	TGTGCCAGCAGCTTGGAAGGGGCCCATTCCTACGAGCAGTACTTC
TRBV30	NA	TRBJ1-1	NA	CAFSGGPNTEAFF	TGTGCCTTTTCCGGGGGTCCGAACACTGAAGCTTTCTTT
TRBV9	NA	TRBJ2-7	NA	CASSVEDGTYEQYF	TGTGCCAGCAGCGTAGAAGACGGCACCTACGAGCAGTACTTC
TRBV5-6	NA	TRBJ2-5	NA	CASSWRYPETQYF	TGTGCCAGCAGCTGGAGGTACCCAGAGACCCAGTACTTC
TRBV10-1	NA	TRBJ1-2	NA	CASSVKERSRKTYGSRKTYGYTF	TGCGCCAGCAGTGTTAAGGAAAGATCGCGAAAGACCTATGGATCGCGAAAGACCTATGGCTACACCTTC
TRBV9	NA	TRBJ2-1	NA	CASSVASASSYNEQFF	TGTGCCAGCAGCGTAGCTAGCGCTAGCTCCTACAATGAGCAGTTCTTC
TRBV15	NA	TRBJ2-1	NA	CATSFGGGNNEQFF	TGTGCCACCAGCTTCGGGGGCGGGAACAATGAGCAGTTCTTC
TRBV7-9	NA	TRBJ2-5	TRBD2	CASSAGTSGGEIQYF	TGTGCCAGCAGCGCTGGGACTAGCGGAGGAGAGATCCAGTACTTC
TRBV18	NA	TRBJ1-5	TRBD1	CASSPGTGSDQPQHF	TGTGCCAGCTCACCAGGGACAGGGTCCGATCAGCCCCAGCATTTT
TRBV27	NA	TRBJ1-1	NA	CASSLSRLDTNTEAFF	TGTGCCAGCAGTTTATCCAGACTGGACACGAACACTGAAGCTTTCTTT
TRBV7-2	NA	TRBJ2-7	NA	CASSYQLEVRDLSYEQYF	TGTGCCAGCAGCTACCAATTAGAAGTCCGGGACTTATCCTACGAGCAGTACTTC
TRBV9	NA	TRBJ2-7	TRBD2	CASSVGLAVIYEQYF	TGTGCCAGCAGCGTAGGACTAGCTGTTATATACGAGCAGTACTTC
TRBV5-5	NA	TRBJ2-1	NA	CASSVPGGRDEQFF	TGTGCCAGCAGCGTCCCCGGGGGTCGCGATGAGCAGTTCTTC
TRBV2	NA	TRBJ2-3	TRBD2	CASSEAGGFTDTQYF	TGTGCCAGCAGTGAAGCGGGAGGGTTCACAGATACGCAGTATTTT
TRBV7-9	once	TRBJ1-1	TRBD1	CASSWTGSTEAFF	TGTGCCAGCAGCTGGACAGGATCCACTGAAGCTTTCTTT
TRBV28	NA	TRBJ2-1	TRBD2	CASSIWGGSYNEQFF	TGTGCCAGCAGTATCTGGGGGGGCTCCTACAATGAGCAGTTCTTC
TRBV19	NA	TRBJ1-2	NA	CASSIGHFGAYGYTF	TGTGCCAGTAGTATAGGACACTTCGGAGCCTATGGCTACACCTTC
TRBV2	NA	TRBJ1-2	NA	CASRDLGGYTF	TGTGCCAGCAGGGACCTGGGGGGCTACACCTTC
TRBV2	NA	TRBJ2-3	NA	CASSEEAGGRENTQYF	TGTGCCAGCAGTGAAGAGGCAGGGGGTCGGGAGAATACGCAGTATTTT
TRBV4-3	NA	TRBJ2-1	NA	CASSQGDAEQFF	TGCGCCAGCAGCCAGGGGGACGCCGAGCAGTTCTTC
TRBV7-9	few	TRBJ2-1	NA	CASLGFWDEQFF	TGTGCCAGCTTAGGGTTTTGGGATGAGCAGTTCTTC
TRBV4-1	NA	TRBJ2-5	NA	CASSQVPEETQYF	TGCGCCAGCAGCCAAGTCCCCGAAGAGACCCAGTACTTC
TRBV13	few	TRBJ2-7	TRBD2	CASSLEASGSREQYF	TGTGCCAGCAGCTTAGAGGCTAGCGGGAGCAGAGAGCAGTACTTC
TRBV28	NA	TRBJ2-7	TRBD2	CASSLLAGAHEQYF	TGTGCCAGCAGTCTGTTAGCGGGGGCACACGAGCAGTACTTC
TRBV5-1	NA	TRBJ2-1	TRBD2	CASSLLSGAYNEQFF	TGCGCCAGCAGCTTGCTTAGCGGGGCCTACAATGAGCAGTTCTTC
TRBV6-1	NA	TRBJ1-5	NA	CASSVGFSSNQPQHF	TGTGCCAGCAGTGTGGGATTCTCAAGCAATCAGCCCCAGCATTTT
TRBV2	NA	TRBJ2-1	NA	CASSGGISIYNEQFF	TGTGCCAGCAGTGGAGGGATTTCTATTTACAATGAGCAGTTCTTC
TRBV28	NA	TRBJ2-1	NA	CASSPPAGSSYNEQFF	TGTGCCAGCAGCCCCCCCGCAGGAAGCTCCTACAATGAGCAGTTCTTC
TRBV28	few	TRBJ2-7	NA	CASSFPEGLSYEQYF	TGTGCCAGCAGTTTCCCCGAGGGACTCTCCTACGAGCAGTACTTC
TRBV6-5	NA	TRBJ2-7	NA	CASSYGRTYEQYF	TGTGCCAGCAGTTACGGACGGACCTACGAGCAGTACTTC
TRBV4-3	NA	TRBJ1-5	NA	CASSQKYSNQPQHF	TGCGCCAGCAGCCAAAAGTATAGCAATCAGCCCCAGCATTTT